This T cell receptor beta chain came from a study of cytomegalovirus exposure and HLA in healthy donors. This clone was seen a handful of times. PCR used 60 Vbeta primers and 13 Jbeta primers. Using immunoSEQ multiplex PCR, the repertoire was profiled, and TCRdb retains in-frame clones only, with some absent. The sample yields nearly 110,000 clones, about 70% seen once. The ends were cut back, 3 bases at V and 2 bases at J, with 16 bases in the middle. This CDR3 is built from 16 residues. Germline V gene data show CDR1 as SGHTA and CDR2 as FQGNSA. V usage is TRBV7-2 and J usage is TRBJ2-5; no clear D. This clonotype was sampled from a boy aged 5-17 years in good health and CMV-seronegative. Specimen: PBMCs. The CDR3 DNA reads TGTGCCAGCAGCTTGGCTATGGGCAGAAGACAAGAGACCCAGTACTTC. Residues: CASSLAMGRRQETQYF.